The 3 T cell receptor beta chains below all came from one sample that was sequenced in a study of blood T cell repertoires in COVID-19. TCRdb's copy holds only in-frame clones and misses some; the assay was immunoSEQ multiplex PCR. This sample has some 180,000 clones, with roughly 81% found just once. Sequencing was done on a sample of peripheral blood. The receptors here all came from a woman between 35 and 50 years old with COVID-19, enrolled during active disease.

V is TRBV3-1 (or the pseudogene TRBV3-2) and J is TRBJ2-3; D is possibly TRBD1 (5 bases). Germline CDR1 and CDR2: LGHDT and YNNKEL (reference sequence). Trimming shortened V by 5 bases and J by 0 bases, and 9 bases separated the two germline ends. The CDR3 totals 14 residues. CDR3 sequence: CASSKTASTDTQYF. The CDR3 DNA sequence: TGTGCCAGCAGCAAGACAGCGAGCACAGATACGCAGTATTTT.

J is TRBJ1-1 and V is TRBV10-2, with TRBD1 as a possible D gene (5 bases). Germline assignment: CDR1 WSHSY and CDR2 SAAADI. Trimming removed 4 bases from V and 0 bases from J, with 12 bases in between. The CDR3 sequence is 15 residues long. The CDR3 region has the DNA TGCGCCAGCAGTGGGTCCGGGACTGTGAACACTGAAGCTTTCTTT. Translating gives CASSGSGTVNTEAFF.

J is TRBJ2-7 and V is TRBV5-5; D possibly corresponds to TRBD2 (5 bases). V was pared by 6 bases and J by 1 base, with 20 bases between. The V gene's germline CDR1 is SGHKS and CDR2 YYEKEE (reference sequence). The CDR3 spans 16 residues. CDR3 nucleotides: TGTGCCAGCACCTACTCAGTGAGAGGGAGATCCTACGAGCAGTACGTC. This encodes CASTYSVRGRSYEQYV.